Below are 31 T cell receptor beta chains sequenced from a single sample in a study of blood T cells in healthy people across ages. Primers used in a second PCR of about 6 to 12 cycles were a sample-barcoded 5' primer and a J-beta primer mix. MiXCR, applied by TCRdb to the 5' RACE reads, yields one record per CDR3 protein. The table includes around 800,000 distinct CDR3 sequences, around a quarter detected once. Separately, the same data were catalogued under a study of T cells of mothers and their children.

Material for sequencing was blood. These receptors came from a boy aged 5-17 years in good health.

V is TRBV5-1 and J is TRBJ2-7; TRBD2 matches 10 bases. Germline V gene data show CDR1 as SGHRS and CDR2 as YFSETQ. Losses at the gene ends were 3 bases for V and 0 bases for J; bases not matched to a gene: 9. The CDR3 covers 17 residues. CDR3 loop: CASSWGASGGSSYEQYF. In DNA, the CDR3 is TGCGCCAGCAGCTGGGGGGCTAGCGGGGGCAGCTCCTACGAGCAGTACTTC.

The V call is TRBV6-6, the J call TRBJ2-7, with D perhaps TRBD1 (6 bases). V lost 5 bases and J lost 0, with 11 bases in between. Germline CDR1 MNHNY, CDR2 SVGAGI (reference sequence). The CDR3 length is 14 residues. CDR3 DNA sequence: TGTGCCAGCAGTGCCAGGGGCAGCTCCTACGAGCAGTACTTC. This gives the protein CASSARGSSYEQYF.

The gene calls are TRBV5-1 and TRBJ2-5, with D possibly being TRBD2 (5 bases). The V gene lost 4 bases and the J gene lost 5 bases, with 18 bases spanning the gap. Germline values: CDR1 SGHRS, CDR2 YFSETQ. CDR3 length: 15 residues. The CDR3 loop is CASSEGTIARETQYF. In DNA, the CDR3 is TGCGCCAGCAGCGAGGGAACGATCGCAAGGGAGACCCAGTACTTC.

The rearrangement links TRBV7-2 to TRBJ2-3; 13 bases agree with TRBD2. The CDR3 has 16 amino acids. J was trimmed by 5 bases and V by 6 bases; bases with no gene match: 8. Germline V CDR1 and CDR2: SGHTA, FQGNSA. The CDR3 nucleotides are TGTGCCAGCAGAAGTACTAGCGGGGGGGCTTTAGATACGCAGTATTTT. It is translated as CASRSTSGGALDTQYF.

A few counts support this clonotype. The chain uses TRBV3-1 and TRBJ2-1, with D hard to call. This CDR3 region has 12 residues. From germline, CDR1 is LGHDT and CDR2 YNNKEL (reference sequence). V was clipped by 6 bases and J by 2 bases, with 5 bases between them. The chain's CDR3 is CASSYAYNEQFF. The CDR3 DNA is TGTGCCAGCAGTTACGCCTACAATGAGCAGTTCTTC.

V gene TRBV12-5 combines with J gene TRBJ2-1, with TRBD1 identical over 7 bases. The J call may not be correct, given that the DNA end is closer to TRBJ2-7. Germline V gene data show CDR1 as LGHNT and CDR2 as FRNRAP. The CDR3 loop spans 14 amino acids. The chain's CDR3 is CASGDRDRYYEQYF. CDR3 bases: TGTGCTAGTGGTGACCGGGACAGATACTACGAGCAGTACTTC.

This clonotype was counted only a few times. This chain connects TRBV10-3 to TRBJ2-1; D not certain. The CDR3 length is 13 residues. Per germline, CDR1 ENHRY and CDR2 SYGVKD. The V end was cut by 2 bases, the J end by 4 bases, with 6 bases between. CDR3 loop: CAISEGLYNEQFF. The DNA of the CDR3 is TGTGCCATCAGTGAGGGCCTTTACAATGAGCAGTTCTTC.

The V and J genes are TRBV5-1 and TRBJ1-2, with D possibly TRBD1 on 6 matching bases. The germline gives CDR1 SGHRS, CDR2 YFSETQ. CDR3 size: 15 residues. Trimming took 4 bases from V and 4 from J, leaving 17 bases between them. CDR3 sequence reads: CASSPEGGGGYGYTF. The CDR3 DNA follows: TGCGCCAGCAGCCCAGAAGGGGGAGGCGGCTATGGCTACACCTTC. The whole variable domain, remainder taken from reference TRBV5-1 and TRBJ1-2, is KAGVTQTPRYLIKTRGQQVTLSCSPISGHRSVSWYQQTPGQGLQFLFEYFSETQRNKGNFPGRFSGRQFSNSRSEMNVSTLELGDSALYLCASSPEGGGGYGYTFGSGTRLTVV.

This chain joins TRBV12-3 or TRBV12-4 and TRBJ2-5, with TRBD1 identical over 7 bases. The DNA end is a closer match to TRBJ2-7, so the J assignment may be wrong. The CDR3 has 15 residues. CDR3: CASSLTRGGRYEQYF. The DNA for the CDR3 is TGTGCCAGCAGTTTAACCAGAGGGGGCCGCTACGAGCAGTACTTC.

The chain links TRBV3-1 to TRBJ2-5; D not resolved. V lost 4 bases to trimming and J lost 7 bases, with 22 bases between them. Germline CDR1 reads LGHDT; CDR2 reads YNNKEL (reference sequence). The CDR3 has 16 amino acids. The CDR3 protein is CASSPRATPEIGTQYF. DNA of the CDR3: TGTGCCAGCAGCCCCCGGGCGACACCCGAAATCGGGACCCAGTACTTC.

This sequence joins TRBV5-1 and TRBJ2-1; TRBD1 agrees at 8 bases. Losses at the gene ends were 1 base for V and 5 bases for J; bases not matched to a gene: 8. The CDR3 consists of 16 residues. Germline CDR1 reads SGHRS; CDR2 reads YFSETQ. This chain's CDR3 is CASSLSPGTGNNEQFF. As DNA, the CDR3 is TGCGCCAGCAGCTTGTCCCCCGGGACAGGTAACAATGAGCAGTTCTTC.

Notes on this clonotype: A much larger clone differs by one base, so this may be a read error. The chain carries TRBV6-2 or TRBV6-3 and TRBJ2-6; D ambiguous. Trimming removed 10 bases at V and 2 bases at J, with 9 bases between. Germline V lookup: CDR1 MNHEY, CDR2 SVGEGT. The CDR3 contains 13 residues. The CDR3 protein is CAIGRPGANVLTF. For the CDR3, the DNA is TGTGCCATCGGACGCCCTGGGGCCAACGTCCTGACTTTC.

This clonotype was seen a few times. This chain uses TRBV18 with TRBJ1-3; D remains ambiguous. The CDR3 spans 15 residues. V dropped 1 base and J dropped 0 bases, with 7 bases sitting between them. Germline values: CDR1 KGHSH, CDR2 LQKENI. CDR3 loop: CASSPRVSSGNTIYF. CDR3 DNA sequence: TGTGCCAGCTCACCACGAGTTAGCTCTGGAAACACCATATATTTT.

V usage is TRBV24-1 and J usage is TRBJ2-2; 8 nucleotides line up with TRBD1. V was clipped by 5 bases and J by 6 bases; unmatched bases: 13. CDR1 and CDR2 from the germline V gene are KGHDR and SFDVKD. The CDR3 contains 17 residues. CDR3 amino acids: CATSGHGGRGLSGELFF. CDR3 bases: TGTGCCACCAGTGGCCACGGGGGCAGGGGGCTCTCCGGGGAGCTGTTTTTT.

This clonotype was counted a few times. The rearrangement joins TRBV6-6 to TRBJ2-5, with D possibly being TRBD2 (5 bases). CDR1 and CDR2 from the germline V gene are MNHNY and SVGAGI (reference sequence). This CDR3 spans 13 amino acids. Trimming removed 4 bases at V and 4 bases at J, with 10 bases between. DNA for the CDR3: TGTGCCAGCAGTTCGGGTAGCGTAGAGACCCAGTACTTC. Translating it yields CASSSGSVETQYF.

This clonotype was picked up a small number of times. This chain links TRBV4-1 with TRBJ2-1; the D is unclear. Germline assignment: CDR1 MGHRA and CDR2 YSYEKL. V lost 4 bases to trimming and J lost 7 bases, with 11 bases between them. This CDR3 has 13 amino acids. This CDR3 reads CASSPLWGNEQFF. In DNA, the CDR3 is TGCGCCAGCAGCCCACTTTGGGGAAATGAGCAGTTCTTC.

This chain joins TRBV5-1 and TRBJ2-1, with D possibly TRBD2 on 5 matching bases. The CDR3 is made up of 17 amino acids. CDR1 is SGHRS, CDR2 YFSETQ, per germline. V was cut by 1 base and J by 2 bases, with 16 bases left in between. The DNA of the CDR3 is TGCGCCAGCAGCTTGTGGAGCGGACGTCCAACCTACAATGAGCAGTTCTTC. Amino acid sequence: CASSLWSGRPTYNEQFF.

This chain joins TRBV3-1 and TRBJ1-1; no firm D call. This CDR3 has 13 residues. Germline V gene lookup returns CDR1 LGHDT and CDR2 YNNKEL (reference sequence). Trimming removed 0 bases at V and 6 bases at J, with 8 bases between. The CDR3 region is CASSQDWSAEAFF. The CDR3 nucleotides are TGTGCCAGCAGCCAAGATTGGAGCGCTGAAGCTTTCTTT.

CDR3 coding DNA: TGTGCCAGTAGTATGTTTACCACCTATGGCTACACCTTC. This codes for CASSMFTTYGYTF. The V and J genes are TRBV19 and TRBJ1-2; D is uncertain. The V end lost 3 bases, the J end lost 4 bases, and 9 bases lay between the germline ends. Germline CDR1 reads LNHDA; CDR2 reads SQIVND (reference sequence). CDR3 length: 13 residues. The full variable domain, in which reference TRBV19 and TRBJ1-2 provide the parts outside the CDR3, is DGGITQSPKYLFRKEGQNVTLSCEQNLNHDAMYWYRQDPGQGLRLIYYSQIVNDFQKGDIAEGYSVSREKKESFPLTVTSAQKNPTAFYLCASSMFTTYGYTFGSGTRLTVV.

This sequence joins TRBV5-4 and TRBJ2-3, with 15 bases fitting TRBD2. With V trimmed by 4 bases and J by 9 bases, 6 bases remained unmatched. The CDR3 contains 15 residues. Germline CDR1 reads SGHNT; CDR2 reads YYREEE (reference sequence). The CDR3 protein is CASSGAGLAGGTQYF. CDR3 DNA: TGTGCCAGCAGCGGGGCGGGACTAGCGGGAGGCACGCAGTATTTT.

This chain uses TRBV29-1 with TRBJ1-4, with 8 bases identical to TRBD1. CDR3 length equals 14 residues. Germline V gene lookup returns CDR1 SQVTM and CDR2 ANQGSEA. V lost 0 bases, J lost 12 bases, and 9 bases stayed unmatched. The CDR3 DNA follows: TGCAGCGTTGAAGATAGGACAGGGATAGGGGAACTGTTTTTT. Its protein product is CSVEDRTGIGELFF.

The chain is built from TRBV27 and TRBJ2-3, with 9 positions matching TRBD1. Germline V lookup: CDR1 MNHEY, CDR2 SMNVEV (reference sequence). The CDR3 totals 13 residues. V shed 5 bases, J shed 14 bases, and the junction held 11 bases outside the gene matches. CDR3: CASSPIGQGQWYF. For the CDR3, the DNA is TGTGCCAGCAGTCCCATCGGACAGGGGCAGTGGTATTTT.

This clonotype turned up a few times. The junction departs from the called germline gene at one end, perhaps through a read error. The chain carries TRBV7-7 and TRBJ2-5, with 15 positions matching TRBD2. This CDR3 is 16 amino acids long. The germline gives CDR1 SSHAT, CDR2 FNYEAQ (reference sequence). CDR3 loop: CASSPGLAGGGETQYF. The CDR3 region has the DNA TGTGCTAGCAGCCCGGGACTAGCGGGGGGCGGAGAGACCCAGTACTTC.

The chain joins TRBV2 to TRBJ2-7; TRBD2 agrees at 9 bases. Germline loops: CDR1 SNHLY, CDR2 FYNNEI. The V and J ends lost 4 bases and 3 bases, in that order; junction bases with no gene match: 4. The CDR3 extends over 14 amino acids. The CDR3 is CASSGVLAGYEQYF. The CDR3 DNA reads TGTGCCAGCAGTGGGGTACTAGCGGGCTACGAGCAGTACTTC.

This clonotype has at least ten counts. The CDR3 DNA is TGCGCCAGCAGCCAGGCTCCTAACCTCCGACCCTCAAGGGACCAGTACTTC. It yields the protein CASSQAPNLRPSRDQYF. The rearrangement joins TRBV4-1 to TRBJ2-5; unclear D gene. V lost 3 bases, J lost 10 bases, and 27 bases lay in between. The CDR3 has 17 residues. Germline lookup yields CDR1 MGHRA and CDR2 YSYEKL.

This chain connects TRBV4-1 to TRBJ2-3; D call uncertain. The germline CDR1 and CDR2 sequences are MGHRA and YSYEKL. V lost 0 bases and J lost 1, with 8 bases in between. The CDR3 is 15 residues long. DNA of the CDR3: TGCGCCAGCAGCCAAGACCGGATCCGCACAGATACGCAGTATTTT. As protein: CASSQDRIRTDTQYF.

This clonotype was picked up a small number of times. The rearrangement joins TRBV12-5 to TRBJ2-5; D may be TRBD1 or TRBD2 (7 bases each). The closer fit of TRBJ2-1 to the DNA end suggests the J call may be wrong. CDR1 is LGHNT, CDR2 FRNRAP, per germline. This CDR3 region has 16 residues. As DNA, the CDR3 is TGTGCTAGTGGTTTGGTACTCAGGGGGGGTAGCAATGAGCAGTTCTTC. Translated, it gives CASGLVLRGGSNEQFF.

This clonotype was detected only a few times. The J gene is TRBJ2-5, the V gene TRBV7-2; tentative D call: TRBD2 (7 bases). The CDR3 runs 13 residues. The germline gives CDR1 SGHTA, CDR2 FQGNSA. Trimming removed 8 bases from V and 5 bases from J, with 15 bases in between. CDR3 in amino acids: CASAKGGRETQYF. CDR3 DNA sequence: TGTGCCAGCGCAAAGGGGGGGCGGGAGACCCAGTACTTC.

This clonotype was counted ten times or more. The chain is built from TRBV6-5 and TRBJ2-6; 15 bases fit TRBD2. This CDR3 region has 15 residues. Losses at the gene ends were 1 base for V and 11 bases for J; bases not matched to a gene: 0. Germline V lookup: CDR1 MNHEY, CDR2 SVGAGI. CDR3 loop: CASSYWTSGGDVLTF. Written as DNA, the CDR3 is TGTGCCAGCAGTTACTGGACTAGCGGGGGGGACGTCCTGACTTTC.

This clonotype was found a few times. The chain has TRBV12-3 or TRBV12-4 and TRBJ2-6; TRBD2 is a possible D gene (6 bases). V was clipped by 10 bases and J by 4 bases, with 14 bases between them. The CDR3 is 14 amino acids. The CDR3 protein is CAILWGVGANVLTF. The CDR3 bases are TGTGCCATCCTATGGGGGGTAGGGGCCAACGTCCTGACTTTC.

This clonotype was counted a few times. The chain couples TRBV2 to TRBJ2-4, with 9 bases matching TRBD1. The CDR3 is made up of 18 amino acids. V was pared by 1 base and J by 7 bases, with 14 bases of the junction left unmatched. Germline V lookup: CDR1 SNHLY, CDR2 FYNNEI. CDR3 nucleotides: TGTGCCAGCAGTGAAGGGAGTTGGACAGGGGTGTTCGGTAACATTCAGTACTTC. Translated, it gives CASSEGSWTGVFGNIQYF.